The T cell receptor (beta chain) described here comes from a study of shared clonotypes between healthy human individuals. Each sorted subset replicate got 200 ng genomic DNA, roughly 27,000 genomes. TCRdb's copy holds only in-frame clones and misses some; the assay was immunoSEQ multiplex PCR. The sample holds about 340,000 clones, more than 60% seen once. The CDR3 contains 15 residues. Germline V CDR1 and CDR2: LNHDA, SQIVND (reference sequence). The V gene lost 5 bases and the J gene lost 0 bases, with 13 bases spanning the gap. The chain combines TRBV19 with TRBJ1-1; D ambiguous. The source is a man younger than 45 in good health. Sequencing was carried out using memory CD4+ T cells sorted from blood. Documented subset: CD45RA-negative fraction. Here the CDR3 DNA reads TGTGCCAGTAGTCCCCTGGCAGTTATGAACACTGAAGCTTTCTTT. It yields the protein CASSPLAVMNTEAFF.